This T cell receptor beta chain is from a study of beta chain features in type 1 diabetes. Overall study: Healthy donors and patients showed comparable age, gender and cell yields.

The germline V gene encodes CDR1 SGHKS and CDR2 YYEKEE (reference sequence). This CDR3 spans 15 amino acids. V was pared by 4 bases and J by 1 base, with 6 bases of the junction left unmatched. General study results and limits: Naive, central memory and Treg TCRB repertoires seemed to resemble each other more closely in patients than they did in healthy donors. Within each of all four CD4+ subsets, Type 1 diabetes patients had TCRB CDR3s that were moderately but significantly shorter. A cDNA-based sequencing approach could over-represent cells with high TCR expression.

Details on this clone: Its specificity is not known.

It was one heparinised blood draw, averaging approximately 100 mL, that each donor gave. cDNA synthesis used the whole RNA isolate, giving expressed TCRB sequences. Here immunoSEQ multiplex PCR was the method, and the copy in TCRdb shows in-frame clones only, minus some. The table lists more than 300,000 clones, over 9.5% of them singletons. The TCR sequence derives from a woman aged 18 to 35 with type 1 diabetes. Sequencing input: naive CD4+ T cells from blood. The chain combines TRBV5-5 with TRBJ2-5; 8 nucleotides line up with TRBD1. The CDR3 DNA follows: TGTGCCAGCAGCAAGTACAGGGGGTCCCAAGAGACCCAGTACTTC. Translating it yields CASSKYRGSQETQYF.